One sample yielded the 10 T cell receptor beta chains listed below, sequenced in a study of blood T cell repertoires in COVID-19. The repertoire was sequenced with immunoSEQ multiplex PCR; TCRdb's copy has only in-frame clones and lacks some. The sample contains 300,000 to 350,000 clones, over 75% of which appear only once. The sample taken for sequencing was PBMCs or T cells enriched from blood (not recorded which). The receptors shown here come from a man aged 30 to 39 who had recovered from COVID-19.

The chain combines TRBV27 with TRBJ1-3; TRBD1 is a possible D gene (6 bases). With 5 bases removed from V and 1 base from J, the gap between germline ends came to 12 bases. Germline loops: CDR1 MNHEY, CDR2 SMNVEV (reference sequence). This CDR3 region has 15 residues. CDR3 DNA: TGTGCCAGCAGTAACGGGGGGCTATCTGGAAACACCATATATTTT. This encodes CASSNGGLSGNTIYF.

The genes are TRBV5-1 and TRBJ1-5; possibly TRBD1 for D (6 bases). CDR1 is SGHRS, CDR2 YFSETQ, per germline. Trimming took off 0 bases at V and 2 bases at J, with 12 bases between the two ends. This CDR3 has 16 amino acids. CDR3 DNA: TGCGCCAGCAGCTTGGATCCCGACAGGTGCAATCAGCCCCAGCATTTT. It yields the protein CASSLDPDRCNQPQHF. The whole variable domain, filled in from reference TRBV5-1 and TRBJ1-5, reads KAGVTQTPRYLIKTRGQQVTLSCSPISGHRSVSWYQQTPGQGLQFLFEYFSETQRNKGNFPGRFSGRQFSNSRSEMNVSTLELGDSALYLCASSLDPDRCNQPQHFGDGTRLSIL.

The chain uses TRBV28 and TRBJ2-5, with 9 bases that match TRBD2. Germline assignment: CDR1 MDHEN and CDR2 SYDVKM. CDR3 length: 15 residues. With V trimmed by 5 bases and J by 5 bases, 9 bases remained unmatched. The DNA for the CDR3 is TGTGCCAGCAGTCCTCCCCGCGGGGGGGCGGAGACCCAGTACTTC. As protein: CASSPPRGGAETQYF.

V gene TRBV5-1 combines with J gene TRBJ1-2; 7 positions match TRBD1. CDR3 length equals 14 residues. CDR1 is SGHRS and CDR2 is YFSETQ in the germline V gene. V lost 3 bases and J lost 6; bases outside the gene matches: 8. The CDR3 DNA sequence: TGCGCCAGCAGCTCGGGACAGCTTTTGAATGGCTACACCTTC. This encodes CASSSGQLLNGYTF. The whole variable domain, filled in from reference TRBV5-1 and TRBJ1-2, reads KAGVTQTPRYLIKTRGQQVTLSCSPISGHRSVSWYQQTPGQGLQFLFEYFSETQRNKGNFPGRFSGRQFSNSRSEMNVSTLELGDSALYLCASSSGQLLNGYTFGSGTRLTVV.

This chain uses TRBV19 with TRBJ1-2, with TRBD1 matching 8 bases. V dropped 5 bases and J dropped 5; count of bases not matched to a gene: 10. The CDR3 length is 15 residues. CDR1 LNHDA and CDR2 SQIVND come from the germline V gene (reference sequence). In nucleotides, the CDR3 is TGTGCCAGTAGTTTATCCGGGACAGGATTATATGGCTACACCTTC. It codes for CASSLSGTGLYGYTF.

This clone was detected a few times. This chain connects TRBV20-1 to TRBJ1-1; D is possibly TRBD1 (6 bases). The CDR3 totals 14 residues. Trimming left V 3 bases short and J 5 bases short, with 16 bases between. The germline V gene encodes CDR1 DFQATT and CDR2 SNEGSKA (reference sequence). CDR3 sequence reads: CSASNRGAATEAFF. In DNA, the CDR3 is TGCAGTGCTAGTAATCGGGGGGCGGCTACTGAAGCTTTCTTT.

The chain links TRBV28 to TRBJ1-5; 9 bases agree with TRBD1. Germline CDR1 and CDR2: MDHEN and SYDVKM. There are 15 residues in the CDR3. After removal of 10 bases from V and 0 bases from J, the junction contained 7 bases not matched to a gene. CDR3 coding DNA: TGTGCCAACCAGACAGGGGGAGATAGCAATCAGCCCCAGCATTTT. Translated, it gives CANQTGGDSNQPQHF. The full variable domain, its missing parts supplied by reference TRBV28 and TRBJ1-5, is DVKVTQSSRYLVKRTGEKVFLECVQDMDHENMFWYRQDPGLGLRLIYFSYDVKMKEKGDIPEGYSVSREKKERFSLILESASTNQTSMYLCANQTGGDSNQPQHFGDGTRLSIL.

This clone occurred a few times. V usage is TRBV7-9 and J usage is TRBJ1-1, with D perhaps matching TRBD1 (6 bases). CDR3 length equals 14 residues. V lost 7 bases and J lost 6, with 18 bases in between. CDR1 and CDR2 from the germline V gene are SEHNR and FQNEAQ (reference sequence). The CDR3: CASTLTEQGSEAFF. CDR3 DNA: TGTGCCAGCACCCTAACGGAACAGGGATCTGAAGCTTTCTTT.

The chain uses TRBV7-2 and TRBJ2-7; 11 bases align to TRBD2. The CDR3 length is 13 residues. The trim removed 5 bases at V and 7 bases at J, leaving 4 bases unmatched. Germline V CDR1 and CDR2: SGHTA, FQGNSA. The CDR3 nucleotides read TGTGCCAGCAGCGGTAGCGGGGGGGAGGAGCAGTACTTC. Its protein is CASSGSGGEEQYF.

This rearrangement joins TRBV24-1 to TRBJ1-5, with D tentatively TRBD1 (6 bases). The ends were cut back, 3 bases at V and 2 bases at J, with 13 bases in the middle. The CDR3 consists of 16 residues. CDR1 is KGHDR and CDR2 is SFDVKD in the germline V gene. Written as DNA, the CDR3 is TGTGCCACCAGTGATCGGGGGGCAACGGGCAATCAGCCCCAGCATTTT. It encodes CATSDRGATGNQPQHF.